This T cell receptor (beta chain) was identified in a study of blood T cell repertoires in COVID-19. Original data processing: Researchers report that nucleated cell counts were estimated from reference gene primer amplification. Generated by immunoSEQ multiplex PCR, the TCRdb table keeps only in-frame clones and is missing some. The DNA gave D and trimming, while V, J and clone size come from that table. The data contain over 300,000 clones, approximately 85% of them singletons. The CDR3 is made up of 15 amino acids. Germline V gene sequence: CDR1 LGHNA, CDR2 YNFKEQ. V shed 5 bases and J 2 bases; nucleotides not matched to a gene: 5.

The clonotype was recovered from a human donor in a cohort sampled during active COVID-19. The sample was peripheral blood. The V gene is TRBV4-2, the J gene TRBJ1-4, with 7 positions matching TRBD1. CDR3 nucleotide sequence: TGTGCCAGCAGCTCGTCGGGACAGACTAATGAAAAACTGTTTTTT. Its translation: CASSSSGQTNEKLFF.